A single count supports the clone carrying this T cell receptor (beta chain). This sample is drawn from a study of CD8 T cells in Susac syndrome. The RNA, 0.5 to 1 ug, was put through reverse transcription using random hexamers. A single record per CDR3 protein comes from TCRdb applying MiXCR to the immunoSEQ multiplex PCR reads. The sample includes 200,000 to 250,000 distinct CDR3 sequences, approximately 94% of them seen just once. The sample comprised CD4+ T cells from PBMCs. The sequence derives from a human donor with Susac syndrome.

CDR3 sequence (DNA): TGTGCCAGCAGCTTAGAAGAAGGAGACCCAGATGGCTACACCTTC. As protein: CASSLEEGDPDGYTF. The gene calls are TRBV11-3 and TRBJ1-2; the D is unclear. The CDR3 runs to 15 residues. The germline V and J ends were trimmed by 0 bases and 6 bases, with 14 bases remaining between them. CDR1 and CDR2 from the germline V gene are SGHNT and YENEEA.